This T cell receptor beta chain was captured by sequencing in a study of response to subunit inactivated influenza vaccine. Study-wide results and limits: Each seasonal influenza vaccination, the authors suggested, recruits few new T cells.

One entry per CDR3 protein results from TCRdb running MiXCR on the RT-PCR reads. Of 800,000 or so distinct CDR3 sequences detected, 21% appear once; the ten largest clones hold roughly a tenth. This clonotype came up a few times. What it binds is unknown. CDR3 size: 13 residues. Germline CDR1 reads MDHEN; CDR2 reads SYDVKM. The V gene lost 6 bases and the J gene lost 0 bases, with 6 bases spanning the gap. The chain carries TRBV28 and TRBJ2-1; no firm D call. This clonotype was sampled from a man between 50 and 59 years old who received an inactivated influenza vaccine. This sample comprised PBMCs from blood, obtained 4 to 6 days after vaccination. CDR3 residues: CASRSPSYNEQFF. CDR3 sequence (DNA): TGTGCCAGCAGATCCCCCTCCTACAATGAGCAGTTCTTC.